The present T cell receptor (beta chain) was sequenced within a study of blood T cell repertoires in COVID-19. Overall study: Material from acute and convalescent COVID-19 was sourced from the United States, Italy and Spain. From T cells, B-cell-depleted T cells, or PBMCs came the material, which was cDNA or gDNA.

In the authors' methods: Amplification of reference gene primers was used by the study to estimate nucleated cell counts. The data were produced by immunoSEQ multiplex PCR, yet TCRdb's version contains in-frame clones alone and is incomplete. The V and J calls and clone size are taken from that table; D and trimming were inferred from the DNA. The sample consists of roughly 100,000 clones, approximately 90% of them appearing once. The CDR3 runs 16 residues. V was shortened by 3 bases and J by 0 bases, with 11 bases between the two germline ends. Germline values: CDR1 KGHSH, CDR2 LQKENI. V and J are TRBV18 and TRBJ1-4; D remains unclear. The clonotype comes from a man aged 45 to 65 with acute or convalescent COVID-19. Sequenced input: peripheral blood. CDR3 bases: TGTGCCAGCTCACCGGCGGCACCTGCAACTAATGAAAAACTGTTTTTT. It encodes CASSPAAPATNEKLFF.